This TCR beta chain was captured by sequencing in a study of T-cell reconstitution after alpha-beta-depleted transplantation in children. This clonotype has a handful of counts. The length of the CDR3 is 14 residues. V lost 5 bases, J lost 3 bases, and 3 bases stayed unmatched. CDR1 and CDR2 from the germline V gene are SGHTA and FQGTGA. The library targeted TCRbeta and was prepared with unique molecular identifiers. TCRdb re-called the PCR reads through MiXCR, storing one row per CDR3 protein. The profile shows about 350,000 distinct CDR3 sequences, roughly 15% of them singletons. This sequence was found in a human donor who donated a stem cell graft to a child with Fanconi anemia. The J gene is TRBJ1-1, the V gene TRBV7-3; TRBD1 matches at 10 bases. The source was PBMCs, collected from the stem cell graft. The DNA of the CDR3 is TGTGCCAGCAGCCTGACAGGGGGCTACACTGAAGCTTTCTTT. Amino acids: CASSLTGGYTEAFF.